The 3 T cell receptor beta chains below were found in one sample sequenced in a study of cytomegalovirus exposure and HLA in healthy donors listed by TCRdb under 2017. Libraries came from the immunoSEQ multiplex PCR assay. A mixture of 60 forward primers for TCR Vbeta segments and 13 reverse primers for TCR Jbeta segments was used in the multiplex PCR. TCRdb obtained this table from immuneACCESS and retained in-frame rearrangements with V and J assigned. These tables miss some clones; where compared with another copy, unresolved V genes account for less than half of the shortfall, and the remainder is unexplained. The sample table shows about 240,000 clones, and 70% to 90% are seen once. The ten largest account for 0.24% of the sample. The sample consisted of PBMCs. The receptor source for this set is a girl under 10 years old in good health and CMV-seronegative.

The J gene is TRBJ2-7, the V gene TRBV6-5; maybe TRBD2 (5 bases). The germline V gene has CDR1 MNHEY and CDR2 SVGAGI. The germline V and J ends were trimmed by 3 bases and 6 bases, with 15 bases remaining between them. This CDR3 is 14 amino acids long. CDR3 sequence: CASSYPERTSEQYF. The CDR3 nucleotides read TGTGCCAGCAGTTATCCGGAGCGGACCTCCGAGCAGTACTTC.

The V and J genes are TRBV2 and TRBJ1-6, with 10 bases that match TRBD1. Germline assignment: CDR1 SNHLY and CDR2 FYNNEI. V gave up 6 bases and J gave up 10 bases; unmatched junction bases: 9. This CDR3 is 15 amino acids long. The CDR3 reads CASRAWDRGRSPLHF. CDR3 nucleotide sequence: TGTGCCAGCAGAGCTTGGGACAGGGGAAGGTCACCCCTCCACTTT.

The chain uses TRBV25-1 and TRBJ1-2; D may be TRBD1 (6 bases). Between the trimmed V and J ends, which lost 3 bases and 4 bases, there was a span of 9 bases. The CDR3 has 13 residues. The germline V gene has CDR1 MGHDK and CDR2 SYGVNS. The CDR3 coding sequence is TGTGCCAGCAGTGACAGGGGTCTCTATGGCTACACCTTC. This codes for CASSDRGLYGYTF.